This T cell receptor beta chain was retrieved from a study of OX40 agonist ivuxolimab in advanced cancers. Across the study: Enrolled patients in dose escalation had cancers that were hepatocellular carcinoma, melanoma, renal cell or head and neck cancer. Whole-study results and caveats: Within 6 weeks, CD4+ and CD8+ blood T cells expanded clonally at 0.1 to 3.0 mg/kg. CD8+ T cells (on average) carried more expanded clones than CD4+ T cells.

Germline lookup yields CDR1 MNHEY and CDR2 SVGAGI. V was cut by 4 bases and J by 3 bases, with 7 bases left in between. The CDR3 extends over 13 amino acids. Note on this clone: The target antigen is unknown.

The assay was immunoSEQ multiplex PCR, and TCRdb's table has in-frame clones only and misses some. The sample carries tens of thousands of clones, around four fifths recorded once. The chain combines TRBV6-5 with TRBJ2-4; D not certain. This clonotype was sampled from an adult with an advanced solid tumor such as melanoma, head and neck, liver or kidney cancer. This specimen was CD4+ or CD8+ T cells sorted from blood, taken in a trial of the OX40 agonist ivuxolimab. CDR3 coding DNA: TGTGCCAGCAGTTCTTGGGACAAAAACATTCAGTACTTC. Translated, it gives CASSSWDKNIQYF.